The rows below give T cell receptor beta chains drawn from one sample of a study of blood T cell repertoires in COVID-19. Using immunoSEQ multiplex PCR, the repertoire was profiled, and TCRdb retains in-frame clones only, with some absent. This table has about 47,000 clones, roughly 89% appearing once. Sequenced material: peripheral blood. These receptors all stem from a man of 80 years or more with active or convalescent COVID-19. Each CDR3 is given with its conserved first and last residue. Fields, in order: V gene, J gene, D gene, CDR3 length, CDR3 protein. The D gene is left open where the match is weak.

TRBV11-2	TRBJ2-7	TRBD1	15	CASSLDRGLFYEQYF
TRBV6-4	TRBJ2-1	-	16	CASSSKAVSSYNEQFF
TRBV18	TRBJ1-2	TRBD1	14	CASDPGTGQNGYTF
TRBV6-5	TRBJ1-2	TRBD1	16	CASSYGDRGEQHGYTF
TRBV5-1	TRBJ2-7	TRBD1	15	CASSPEGTGGDEQYF
TRBV28	TRBJ1-2	TRBD1	15	CASRSGQGRNYGYTF
TRBV19	TRBJ1-5	-	16	CASSMVSRPTNQPQHF
TRBV7-2	TRBJ2-3	-	15	CASSLRTASTDTQYF
TRBV3-1/TRBV3-2	TRBJ2-7	TRBD1	15	CASSQGTGVPYEQYF
TRBV20-1	TRBJ2-2	-	14	CSASTGVNTGELFF
TRBV5-1	TRBJ2-4	-	14	CASSQQGPQNIQYF
TRBV29-1	TRBJ1-1	-	12	CSVVPGNTEAFF
TRBV11-2	TRBJ1-2	-	14	CASSLGATNYGYTF
TRBV7-2	TRBJ2-1	TRBD2	15	CASSLGLAGDSEQFF
TRBV5-1	TRBJ1-2	-	14	CASSATDSNYGYTF
TRBV3-1/TRBV3-2	TRBJ1-6	TRBD1	16	CASSQQGQGYNSPLHF
TRBV9	TRBJ1-5	-	16	CASSPVPGVSNQPQHF
TRBV18	TRBJ2-2	TRBD2	16	CASSPVRGGYPGELFF
TRBV19	TRBJ1-1	-	13	CASSPPYEGGAFF
TRBV4-3	TRBJ1-4	TRBD1	15	CASSRQTGGAEKLFF
TRBV7-9	TRBJ1-2	-	14	CASSLAPGGYGYTF
TRBV14	TRBJ2-1	-	13	CASSHSLAREQFF
TRBV29-1	TRBJ1-2	TRBD1	14	CSVKGTGLHYGYTF
TRBV7-8	TRBJ2-5	TRBD1	15	CASSFLTGVGETQYF
TRBV7-3	TRBJ1-2	TRBD1	15	CASSSPGQGMGGYTF
TRBV5-1	TRBJ2-7	TRBD1	14	CASSFTGGAYEQYF
TRBV4-1	TRBJ1-3	-	16	CASSLIGSGTGNTIYF
TRBV19	TRBJ2-6	-	16	CASSYTGTTGANVLTF